This T cell receptor (beta chain) was captured in a study of Graves' ophthalmopathy and Graves' hyperthyroidism. Whole-study context: Peripheral blood was gathered at the point of initial diagnosis, before any treatment started.

RNA transcripts were the source from which TCR beta CDR3 regions were amplified. HTBI primers were employed in first-round RT-PCR, then a second-round multiplex PCR followed. TCRdb ran MiXCR on the multiplex PCR reads and lists one entry per CDR3 protein. The repertoire holds about 740,000 distinct CDR3 sequences, with around 40% as singletons. There are 13 residues in the CDR3. V lost 7 bases, J lost 0 bases, and 10 bases lay in between. The germline V gene has CDR1 PRHDT and CDR2 FYEKMQ (reference sequence). It was from over 8.5 ml of fresh peripheral blood that the PBMCs came. The chain carries TRBV13 and TRBJ2-7; D unclear. Material: peripheral blood. This receptor was identified in an adult man with Graves' ophthalmopathy. DNA of the CDR3: TGTGCCAGCATGAGGCAGGACTCCTACGAGCAGTACTTC. As protein: CASMRQDSYEQYF.